These 13 T cell receptor beta chains were all obtained from the same sample, sequenced in a study of early T cells in non-severe SARS-CoV-2 infection. One entry per CDR3 protein, called by TCRdb with MiXCR from the 5' RACE reads. The sample records about 22,000 distinct CDR3 sequences, around 3.3% being singletons. The sequenced material came from whole blood. These receptors all stem from an adult who was a healthcare worker with PCR-confirmed SARS-CoV-2 infection or an uninfected control (not recorded which).

The sample holds many counts of this clonotype. This rearrangement joins TRBV29-1 to TRBJ2-1; D call uncertain. This CDR3 spans 15 amino acids. Trimming cost V 1 base and J 0 bases, with 10 bases left between them. The germline V gene has CDR1 SQVTM and CDR2 ANQGSEA. CDR3 DNA sequence: TGCAGCGTTGAAGTCCGGTCGAGCTCCTACAATGAGCAGTTCTTC. Translated, it gives CSVEVRSSSYNEQFF.

Many counts were recorded for this clonotype. The V gene is TRBV7-3, the J gene TRBJ2-2, with TRBD2 matching 10 bases. The germline CDR1 and CDR2 sequences are SGHTA and FQGTGA. The CDR3 covers 16 residues. Germline trimming cut 4 bases from V and 4 bases from J; bases unmatched to any gene: 6. This CDR3 reads CASSSSGGASTGELFF. The CDR3 DNA follows: TGTGCCAGCAGCTCCAGCGGGGGGGCAAGCACCGGGGAGCTGTTTTTT. Full variable domain (remainder filled in from reference TRBV7-3 and TRBJ2-2): GAGVSQTPSNKVTEKGKYVELRCDPISGHTALYWYRQSLGQGPEFLIYFQGTGAADDSGLPNDRFFAVRPEGSVSTLKIQRTERGDSAVYLCASSSSGGASTGELFFGEGSRLTVL.

This clonotype is medium-sized in the sample. For the CDR3, the DNA is TGTGCCAGCAGCTACAATTCACCCCTCCACTTT. Translation: CASSYNSPLHF. The rearrangement uses TRBV11-2 and TRBJ1-6; D ambiguous. V lost 4 bases and J 7 bases, leaving 2 bases between the germline ends. Germline V lookup: CDR1 SGHAT, CDR2 FQNNGV. CDR3 length: 11 residues.

The CDR3 DNA sequence: TGTGCCAGCACCCACACCGGGCGGGGGGGCGTTGATACGCAGTATTTT. Translating gives CASTHTGRGGVDTQYF. The V gene is TRBV28, the J gene TRBJ2-3, with 9 bases that match TRBD2. Germline V gives CDR1 MDHEN, CDR2 SYDVKM. V lost 7 bases and J lost 6; bases outside the gene matches: 14. The CDR3 length is 16 residues. Full variable domain (outside the CDR3, taken from reference TRBV28 and TRBJ2-3): DVKVTQSSRYLVKRTGEKVFLECVQDMDHENMFWYRQDPGLGLRLIYFSYDVKMKEKGDIPEGYSVSREKKERFSLILESASTNQTSMYLCASTHTGRGGVDTQYFGPGTRLTVL.

This clonotype was seen at least ten times. The chain joins TRBV13 to TRBJ2-7, with unresolved D. The ends were cut back, 4 bases at V and 0 bases at J, with 10 bases in the middle. Per the germline V gene, CDR1 is PRHDT and CDR2 is FYEKMQ (reference sequence). The CDR3 length is 14 residues. The CDR3: CASSSSYSSYEQYF. CDR3 coding DNA: TGTGCCAGCAGCTCCTCCTACAGCTCCTACGAGCAGTACTTC.

This clonotype was detected a few times. The chain joins TRBV27 to TRBJ2-2; 14 bases fit TRBD2. CDR1 and CDR2 (germline): MNHEY, SMNVEV (reference sequence). The CDR3 extends over 16 amino acids. The trim removed 0 bases at V and 9 bases at J, leaving 3 bases unmatched. CDR3 DNA: TGTGCCAGCAGTTTATCCAGACTAGCGGGAGGGAGGGAGCTGTTTTTT. The encoded protein is CASSLSRLAGGRELFF.

In its sample, this clonotype is medium-sized (0.01 to 0.1%). The CDR3 nucleotides read TGCAGCGCGATGGGAGGGGCAGATACGCAGTATTTT. Translated: CSAMGGADTQYF. The chain is built from TRBV29-1 and TRBJ2-3; 7 bases line up with TRBD2. The germline V gene has CDR1 SQVTM and CDR2 ANQGSEA. V shed 7 bases and J 4 bases; nucleotides not matched to a gene: 5. The CDR3 length is 12 residues.

This clonotype was counted ten times or more. The chain recombines TRBV4-2 with TRBJ2-3; D might be TRBD2 (7 bases). The CDR3 contains 17 residues. V was clipped by 1 base and J by 4 bases, with 18 bases between them. CDR1 and CDR2 (germline): LGHNA, YNFKEQ. The CDR3 coding sequence is TGTGCCAGCAGCCAAGGGTTGGGGGCGGGGGCCCCAGATACGCAGTATTTT. It encodes CASSQGLGAGAPDTQYF.

There are many counts of this clonotype. The chain uses TRBV6-1 and TRBJ1-2; D gene unclear. This CDR3 is 15 amino acids long. V was shortened by 1 base and J by 4 bases, with 13 bases between the two germline ends. Germline V gives CDR1 MNHNS, CDR2 SASEGT. The CDR3 loop reads CASSEETWKGYGYTF. CDR3 DNA sequence: TGTGCCAGCAGTGAAGAAACCTGGAAGGGCTATGGCTACACCTTC.

This clonotype was counted ten times or more. The J gene is TRBJ1-1, the V gene TRBV5-1, with unresolved D. The germline gives CDR1 SGHRS, CDR2 YFSETQ. V was pared by 0 bases and J by 1 base, with 10 bases between. This CDR3 has 15 residues. This CDR3 is CASSLGSGGNTEAFF. For the CDR3, the DNA is TGCGCCAGCAGCTTGGGGAGTGGAGGGAACACTGAAGCTTTCTTT.

This clonotype turned up a few times. The V gene is TRBV7-8, the J gene TRBJ1-2; D unclear. The CDR3 is made up of 13 amino acids. Per the germline V gene, CDR1 is SGHVS and CDR2 is FQNEAQ. V lost 5 bases, J lost 0 bases, and 7 bases lay in between. The CDR3 region has the DNA TGTGCCAGCAGCCCCGGCTCTAACTATGGCTACACCTTC. The encoded protein is CASSPGSNYGYTF.

This clonotype was counted many times. The CDR3: CASSQEIGFMGTEAFF. The CDR3 DNA follows: TGCGCCAGCAGCCAAGAAATTGGGTTTATGGGCACTGAAGCTTTCTTT. The chain uses TRBV4-3 and TRBJ1-1; D ambiguous. V lost 0 bases to trimming and J lost 4 bases, with 15 bases between them. The CDR3 contains 16 residues. Germline CDR1 reads LGHNA; CDR2 reads YSLEER.

This clonotype was seen ten or more times. The chain uses TRBV5-1 and TRBJ2-5; 7 nucleotides align to TRBD1. CDR1 and CDR2 from the germline V gene are SGHRS and YFSETQ. CDR3 length equals 16 residues. J was trimmed by 4 bases and V by 4 bases; bases with no gene match: 13. The CDR3 DNA is TGCGCCAGCAGCAACCGAGGGGGCGCGGTGGTAGAGACCCAGTACTTC. Encoded protein: CASSNRGGAVVETQYF.